This T cell receptor (beta chain) was captured in a study of T cell repertoires in cytomegalovirus infection. Study-level background: Used in the study were CMV epitopes, some recently identified and HLA-C-restricted, others well-studied and HLA-B-restricted. Public TCR beta signatures indicated both CMV infection and matching HLA type.

TCRdb re-derived calls from the reads in MiXCR, one entry per CDR3 protein. The repertoire holds tens of thousands of distinct CDR3 sequences, with around 28% as singletons. Regarding this clonotype: What it binds is unknown.

This clonotype was obtained from a human donor in good health (CMV status not recorded). Some clones in this sample may be carry-over from other donors' samples. This specimen consisted of CD8+ T cells from cultured PBMCs, obtained from culture after CMV antigen stimulation.

CDR3 nucleotides: TGCGCCAGCAGCCAAGATACCAAGGGGGCGGACACCGGGGAGCTGTTTTTT. Its translation: CASSQDTKGADTGELFF. The rearrangement uses TRBV4-3 and TRBJ2-2; the match to TRBD1 covers 7 bases. CDR1 is LGHNA and CDR2 is YSLEER in the germline V gene. V was clipped by 0 bases and J by 3 bases; unmatched bases: 7. This CDR3 is 17 amino acids long.